Listed below are T cell receptor beta chains from one sample, sequenced in a study of cytomegalovirus exposure and HLA in healthy donors. Produced via immunoSEQ multiplex PCR; TCRdb's table is partial and in-frame only. The sample has roughly 45,000 clones, around 65% seen once; the top ten hold roughly 9.4%. The source material was PBMCs. All receptors come from a human donor in good health. Each CDR3 is given with its conserved first and last residue. D genes are given only for firm matches. Clone size is not always given. Where it is, it says once, few, many or a class for expanded clones.

d_call	clone_size	v_call	j_call	cdr3_nt	cdr3_aa
TRBD1	-	TRBV30	TRBJ1-2	TGTGCCTGGGGACAGGGGGCAAGAGGCTACACCTTC	CAWGQGARGYTF
TRBD1	-	TRBV10-3	TRBJ1-1	TGTGCCATCAGTGACGGGACAGGGGTCGCTGAAGCTTTCTTT	CAISDGTGVAEAFF
-	-	TRBV5-1	TRBJ2-7	TGCGCCAGCAGCTTGGTGAGCCCCTACGAGCAGTACTTC	CASSLVSPYEQYF
TRBD1	-	TRBV5-1	TRBJ1-2	TGCGCCAGCAGCTTGGGAGACAGGGTTGCCTATGGCTACACCTTC	CASSLGDRVAYGYTF
-	-	TRBV21-1	TRBJ1-2	TGTGCCAGCAACCCCCAAAGACAGAATGGCTACACCTTC	CASNPQRQNGYTF
-	few	TRBV10-2	TRBJ2-7	TGCGCCAGCAGTCCAGGGCCCGAGCAGTACTTC	CASSPGPEQYF
TRBD1	once	TRBV15	TRBJ1-2	TGTGCCACCAGCGGTAGGACAGGGGCCCCTCGGGGCTACACCTTC	CATSGRTGAPRGYTF
TRBD2	-	TRBV4-1	TRBJ2-5	TGCGCCAGCAGCCAAGGGGTTCAGACTAGCGGGGGTATGGAGACCCAGTACTTC	CASSQGVQTSGGMETQYF
-	few	TRBV6-5	TRBJ1-1	TGTGCCAGCACTCGCGGGGGTAACACTGAAGCTTTCTTT	CASTRGGNTEAFF
TRBD1	-	TRBV6-5	TRBJ1-4	TGTGCCAGCAGGGGACAGGGGAATGAAAAACTGTTTTTT	CASRGQGNEKLFF
TRBD1	once	TRBV10-2	TRBJ1-5	TGCGCCAGCAGTGAAGGACAGGGCAATCAGCCCCAGCATTTT	CASSEGQGNQPQHF
-	-	TRBV15	TRBJ2-3	TGTGCCACCCAAGCGGGCGTGACAGATACGCAGTATTTT	CATQAGVTDTQYF
-	-	TRBV7-2	TRBJ1-6	TGTGCCAGCAGCCCGGACTGGAGCTCACCCCTCCACTTT	CASSPDWSSPLHF
TRBD2	-	TRBV10-3	TRBJ2-3	TGTGCCATCAGCCAGCGGGGTTCGTCTGATACGCAGTATTTT	CAISQRGSSDTQYF
-	-	TRBV18	TRBJ1-4	TGTGCCAGCTCACCCGCGGCCGCAGGGGATGAAAAACTGTTTTTT	CASSPAAAGDEKLFF
TRBD1	-	TRBV18	TRBJ1-6	TGTGCCAGCTCACCAACAGGGGGTGAGTCACCCCTCCACTTT	CASSPTGGESPLHF
-	-	TRBV5-1	TRBJ2-7	TGCGCCAGCAGAGCAGGGATGAACTACGAGCAGTACTTC	CASRAGMNYEQYF
-	-	TRBV7-9	TRBJ2-6	TGTGCCAGCAGCTTAACAGGAGTCCCTGGGGCCAACGTCCTGACTTTC	CASSLTGVPGANVLTF
TRBD1	-	TRBV6-5	TRBJ1-6	TGTGCCAGCAGAGGTCCCGGGACAGGGGACTCACCCCTCCACTTT	CASRGPGTGDSPLHF
-	-	TRBV2	TRBJ2-7	TGTGCCAGCACGGGCGGGATCGCGCAGTACTTC	CASTGGIAQYF
-	-	TRBV10-3	TRBJ2-2	TGTGCCATCAGTGAGGCGAGGCCCGGGGGCGGGGAGCTGTTTTTT	CAISEARPGGGELFF
TRBD2	-	TRBV5-1	TRBJ2-2	TGCGCCAGCAGCTTGGCGGGGAGGGTGTCCACCGGGGAGCTGTTTTTT	CASSLAGRVSTGELFF
-	-	TRBV4-2	TRBJ1-2	TGTGCCAGCAGCCAAGAAAACTATTACTCCCATGGCTACACCTTC	CASSQENYYSHGYTF
TRBD1	-	TRBV28	TRBJ2-1	TGTGCCAGCAGTTTTAGGACAGGGGGCAATGAGCAGTTCTTC	CASSFRTGGNEQFF
-	few	TRBV6-6	TRBJ1-4	TGTGCCAGCCAAACCTCACCAGCAACTAATGAAAAACTGTTTTTT	CASQTSPATNEKLFF
TRBD1	-	TRBV28	TRBJ1-2	TGTGCCAGCAGTCCGACCGGGGACAGGGGCTACTATGGCTACACCTTC	CASSPTGDRGYYGYTF
-	few	TRBV7-3	TRBJ2-1	TGTGCCAGCAGCCCAACCCGGACTCACAATGAGCAGTTCTTC	CASSPTRTHNEQFF
TRBD2	-	TRBV7-3	TRBJ2-1	TGTGCCAGCAGCCCCGGGGGACTAGCGGGCAATGAGCAGTTCTTC	CASSPGGLAGNEQFF
-	-	TRBV7-8	TRBJ1-1	TGTGCCAGCAGCTCTTTCAGTCGGGGGACTGAAGCTTTCTTT	CASSSFSRGTEAFF
-	few	TRBV6-4	TRBJ1-6	TGTGCCAGCAGTGTCAGTAATTCACCCCTCCACTTT	CASSVSNSPLHF
-	-	TRBV12-2	TRBJ1-6	TGTGCAAGTCGCTTGTACCAGGGGCATGTGGATTCACCCCTCCACTTT	CASRLYQGHVDSPLHF
TRBD1	-	TRBV28	TRBJ2-1	TGTGCCAGCCCACCGAGGGGACAGGACATCAATGAGCAGTTCTTC	CASPPRGQDINEQFF
-	once	TRBV7-2	TRBJ1-2	TGTGCCAGCAGCTTAGGACAGACCCTAACTAACTATGGCTACACCTTC	CASSLGQTLTNYGYTF